The text below deals with one TCR beta chain. Its antigen is undetermined. This sample is drawn from a study of shared clonotypes between healthy human individuals. The wider study: CD4 naive cells filled three plates per donor, CD4 memory three, CD8 naive two and CD8 memory one.

Whole-study results and caveats: Between several donors, naive CD4 clonotypes were shared at a level of approximately 5%.

Selected positively for CCR7 and CD45RO-negative, naive CD8 cells excluded terminally differentiated effector memory CD45RA+ cells. V lost 4 bases and J 3 bases, leaving 7 bases between the germline ends. In germline, CDR1 is MDHEN, CDR2 SYDVKM. This CDR3 is built from 13 residues. It was at deep level that the assay was run. For sorted subsets, 150 to 200 ng DNA per replicate equaled approximately 32,000 T cell genomes. Libraries were prepared by immunoSEQ multiplex PCR; TCRdb keeps only in-frame clonotypes and omits some of them. The data show about 2.2 million clones, over 85% seen once. The receptor's source is a man between 18 and 35 years old in good health. Some clones in this sample may be carry-over from other donors' samples. The sequenced sample was naive CD8+ T cells from PBMCs. This sequence joins TRBV28 and TRBJ2-1; D call uncertain. CDR3 in amino acids: CASSWTDYNEQFF. CDR3 DNA sequence: TGTGCCAGCAGTTGGACGGACTACAATGAGCAGTTCTTC.